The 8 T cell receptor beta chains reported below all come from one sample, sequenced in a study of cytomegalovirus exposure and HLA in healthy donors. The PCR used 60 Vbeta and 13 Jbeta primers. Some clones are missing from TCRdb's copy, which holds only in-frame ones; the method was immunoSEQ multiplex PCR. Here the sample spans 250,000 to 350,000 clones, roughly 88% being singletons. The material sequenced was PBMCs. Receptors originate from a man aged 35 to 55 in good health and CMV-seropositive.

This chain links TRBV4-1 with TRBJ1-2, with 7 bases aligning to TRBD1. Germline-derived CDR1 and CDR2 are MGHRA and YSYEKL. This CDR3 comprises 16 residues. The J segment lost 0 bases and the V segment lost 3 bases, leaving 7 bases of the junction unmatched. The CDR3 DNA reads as TGCGCCAGCAGCCAGCCCAGACAGGGAGCTAACTATGGCTACACCTTC. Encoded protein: CASSQPRQGANYGYTF.

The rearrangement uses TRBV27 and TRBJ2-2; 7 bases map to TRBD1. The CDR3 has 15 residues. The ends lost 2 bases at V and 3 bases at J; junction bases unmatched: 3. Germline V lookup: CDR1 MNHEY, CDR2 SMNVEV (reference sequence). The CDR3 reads CASSLRGLDTGELFF. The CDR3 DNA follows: TGTGCCAGCAGTTTAAGGGGGCTGGACACCGGGGAGCTGTTTTTT.

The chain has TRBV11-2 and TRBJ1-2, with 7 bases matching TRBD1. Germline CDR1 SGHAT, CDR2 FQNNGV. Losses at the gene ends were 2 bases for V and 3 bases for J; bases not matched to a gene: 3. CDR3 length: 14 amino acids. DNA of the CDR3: TGTGCCAGCAGCTTAATGGGGACAGACTATGGCTACACCTTC. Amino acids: CASSLMGTDYGYTF.

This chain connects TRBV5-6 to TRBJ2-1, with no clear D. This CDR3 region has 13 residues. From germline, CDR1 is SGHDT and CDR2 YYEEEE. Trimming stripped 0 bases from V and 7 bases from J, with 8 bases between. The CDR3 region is CASSLGARNEQFF. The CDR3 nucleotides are TGTGCCAGCAGCTTGGGGGCCCGAAATGAGCAGTTCTTC.

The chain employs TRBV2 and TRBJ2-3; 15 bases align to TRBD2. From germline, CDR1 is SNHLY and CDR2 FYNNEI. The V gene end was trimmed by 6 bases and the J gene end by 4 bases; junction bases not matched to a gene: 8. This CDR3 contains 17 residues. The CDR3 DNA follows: TGTGCCAGCAGCGGGACTAGCGGGAGGTCCTTTCCAGATACGCAGTATTTT. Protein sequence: CASSGTSGRSFPDTQYF.

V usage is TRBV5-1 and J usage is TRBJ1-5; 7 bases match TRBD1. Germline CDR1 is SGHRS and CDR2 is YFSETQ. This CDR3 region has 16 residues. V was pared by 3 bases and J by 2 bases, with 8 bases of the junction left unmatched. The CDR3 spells CASSWGTADGNQPQHF. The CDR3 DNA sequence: TGCGCCAGCAGCTGGGGGACAGCCGACGGCAATCAGCCCCAGCATTTT.

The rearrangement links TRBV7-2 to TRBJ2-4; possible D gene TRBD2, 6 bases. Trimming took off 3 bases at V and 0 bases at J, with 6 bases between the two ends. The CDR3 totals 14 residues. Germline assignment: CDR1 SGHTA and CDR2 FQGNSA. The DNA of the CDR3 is TGTGCCAGCAGCTTCGGGGGAGCCAAAAACATTCAGTACTTC. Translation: CASSFGGAKNIQYF. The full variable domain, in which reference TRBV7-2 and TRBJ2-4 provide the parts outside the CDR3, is GAGVSQSPSNKVTEKGKDVELRCDPISGHTALYWYRQSLGQGLEFLIYFQGNSAPDKSGLPSDRFSAERTGGSVSTLTIQRTQQEDSAVYLCASSFGGAKNIQYFGAGTRLSVL.

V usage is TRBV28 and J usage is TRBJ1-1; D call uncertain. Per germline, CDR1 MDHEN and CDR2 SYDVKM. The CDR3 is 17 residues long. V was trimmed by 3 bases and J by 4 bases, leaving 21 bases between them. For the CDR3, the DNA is TGTGCCAGCAGTTTCCCCCGGTCGAGCGGGAGAATCACTGAAGCTTTCTTT. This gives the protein CASSFPRSSGRITEAFF.